A selection of T cell receptor beta chains follows, all from one sample in a study of response to subunit inactivated influenza vaccine. TCRdb reprocessed the RT-PCR reads with MiXCR, giving one entry per CDR3 protein. The repertoire has approximately 530,000 distinct CDR3 sequences, 13% of them found once; the top ten carry approximately 14%. This sample comprised PBMCs from blood, obtained 45 days after vaccination. These receptors all stem from a man aged 50-59 years who received an inactivated influenza vaccine. The CDR3 runs from the conserved cysteine through the conserved F or W. A D gene is named only where the DNA matches it firmly. Expanded clones are given a class, and other clones once, few, many or no size at all.

V: TRBV5-1; size: -; D: TRBD1; J: TRBJ2-2; CDR3: CASSGRTGGNGELFF; DNA: TGCGCCAGCAGCGGGAGGACAGGGGGCAACGGGGAGCTGTTTTTT
V: TRBV28; size: -; D: TRBD2; J: TRBJ2-1; CDR3: CASRGRGGHINEQFF; DNA: TGTGCCAGCCGGGGGCGGGGGGGCCATATCAATGAGCAGTTCTTC
V: TRBV4-3; size: -; D: TRBD2; J: TRBJ2-3; CDR3: CASSQASGGSDTQYF; DNA: TGCGCCAGCAGCCAGGCTAGCGGGGGCAGTGATACGCAGTATTTT
V: TRBV3-1; size: few; D: TRBD2; J: TRBJ2-7; CDR3: CASSPLFSGGAHEQYF; DNA: TGTGCCAGCAGCCCACTTTTTAGCGGGGGGGCCCACGAGCAGTACTTC
V: TRBV9; size: few; D: -; J: TRBJ1-4; CDR3: CASSVSGSGTNEKLFF; DNA: TGTGCCAGCAGCGTAAGCGGGTCGGGAACTAATGAAAAACTGTTTTTT
V: TRBV12-3/TRBV12-4; size: many; D: -; J: TRBJ2-6; CDR3: CASSDTAGANVLTF; DNA: TGTGCCAGCAGTGATACCGCAGGGGCCAACGTCCTGACTTTC
V: TRBV5-1; size: few; D: -; J: TRBJ2-3; CDR3: CASSLGASLSTDTQYF; DNA: TGCGCCAGCAGCTTGGGGGCTAGCTTATCCACAGATACGCAGTATTTT
V: TRBV7-3; size: few; D: TRBD2; J: TRBJ2-1; CDR3: CASSLNSRGGRAHNEQFF; DNA: TGTGCCAGCAGCTTAAATAGTCGGGGCGGGAGGGCCCACAATGAGCAGTTCTTC
V: TRBV5-1; size: -; D: TRBD1; J: TRBJ2-1; CDR3: CASRMPRDSSYNEQFF; DNA: TGCGCCAGCAGGATGCCCCGGGACAGCTCCTACAATGAGCAGTTCTTC
V: TRBV7-9; size: -; D: -; J: TRBJ1-3; CDR3: CASRRQGPGNTIYF; DNA: TGTGCCAGCAGACGGCAGGGCCCTGGAAACACCATATATTTT
V: TRBV7-9; size: many; D: -; J: TRBJ2-3; CDR3: CASSYTGVGTDTQYF; DNA: TGTGCCAGCAGCTACACGGGAGTTGGCACAGATACGCAGTATTTT
V: TRBV10-1; size: few; D: -; J: TRBJ2-2; CDR3: CASSNPTGELFF; DNA: TGCGCCAGCAGTAATCCCACCGGGGAGCTGTTTTTT
V: TRBV6-2/TRBV6-3; size: -; D: TRBD2; J: TRBJ2-1; CDR3: CASSRGLAGPNEQFF; DNA: TGTGCCAGCAGTCGGGGACTAGCGGGACCCAATGAGCAGTTCTTC
V: TRBV20-1; size: many; D: -; J: TRBJ2-7; CDR3: CSALGQSAVGF; DNA: TGCAGTGCCTTAGGTCAGTCTGCAGTAGGCTTC
V: TRBV7-2; size: few; D: TRBD2; J: TRBJ2-7; CDR3: CASSLAGGSLTGYEQYF; DNA: TGTGCCAGCAGCTTAGCGGGGGGGTCACTAACTGGCTACGAGCAGTACTTC
V: TRBV29-1; size: -; D: TRBD1; J: TRBJ2-2; CDR3: CSVERDRGTGELFF; DNA: TGCAGCGTTGAGAGGGACAGGGGCACCGGGGAGCTGTTTTTT
V: TRBV5-1; size: -; D: -; J: TRBJ2-3; CDR3: CASSLEGGGLLEDTQYF; DNA: TGCGCCAGCAGCTTGGAAGGGGGGGGCCTTCTTGAGGATACGCAGTATTTT
V: TRBV7-2; size: many; D: TRBD2; J: TRBJ2-7; CDR3: CASSELAGDSSQYF; DNA: TGTGCCAGCAGCGAACTAGCGGGGGATTCATCGCAGTACTTC
V: TRBV27; size: few; D: TRBD2; J: TRBJ2-3; CDR3: CASSSPYLAGRDTQYF; DNA: TGTGCCAGCAGTTCCCCTTATCTAGCGGGAAGAGATACGCAGTATTTT
V: TRBV3-1; size: few; D: -; J: TRBJ1-2; CDR3: CASSQGSGSWRNYGYTF; DNA: TGTGCCAGCAGCCAAGGTTCTGGCAGTTGGAGGAACTATGGCTACACCTTC
V: TRBV28; size: -; D: TRBD1; J: TRBJ2-7; CDR3: CASSFLDRGNEQYF; DNA: TGTGCCAGCAGTTTTTTGGACAGGGGGAACGAGCAGTACTTC
V: TRBV4-2; size: -; D: -; J: TRBJ1-4; CDR3: CASSQQRKGANEKLFF; DNA: TGTGCCAGCAGCCAACAACGGAAAGGAGCTAATGAAAAACTGTTTTTT
V: TRBV28; size: -; D: -; J: TRBJ2-5; CDR3: CASSLLLEAGQETQYF; DNA: TGTGCCAGCAGTTTGTTACTAGAGGCAGGGCAAGAGACCCAGTACTTC
V: TRBV29-1; size: few; D: -; J: TRBJ2-5; CDR3: CSVDWGQETQYF; DNA: TGCAGCGTTGATTGGGGCCAAGAGACCCAGTACTTC
V: TRBV20-1; size: -; D: TRBD1; J: TRBJ1-4; CDR3: CSARSGGEKLFF; DNA: TGCAGTGCTAGATCAGGGGGCGAAAAACTGTTTTTT
V: TRBV7-9; size: few; D: -; J: TRBJ1-1; CDR3: CASSLVSGNTEAFF; DNA: TGTGCCAGCAGCTTAGTGTCAGGAAACACTGAAGCTTTCTTT
V: TRBV6-2/TRBV6-3; size: -; D: -; J: TRBJ1-1; CDR3: CASSYRQLNTEAFF; DNA: TGTGCCAGCAGTTATCGGCAGTTGAACACTGAAGCTTTCTTT
V: TRBV5-1; size: -; D: -; J: TRBJ1-1; CDR3: CASSLFGGPNTEAFF; DNA: TGCGCCAGCAGCTTGTTCGGGGGGCCGAACACTGAAGCTTTCTTT